Following are 3 T cell receptor beta chains from one sample sequenced in a study of control samples from healthy donors and cancer patients. The repertoire was sequenced with immunoSEQ multiplex PCR; TCRdb's copy has only in-frame clones and lacks some. The sample carries 79,000 or so clones, roughly 91% recorded once. Sample: PBMCs. All receptors come from a woman aged 45 to 65 with colorectal cancer.

The chain links TRBV6-5 to TRBJ1-2; 7 bases fit TRBD1. The length of the CDR3 is 15 residues. The V and J ends lost 5 bases and 4 bases, in that order; junction bases with no gene match: 10. CDR1 is MNHEY, CDR2 SVGAGI, per germline. The CDR3 coding sequence is TGTGCCAGCAGTCCGCCGGGACAGCTTTCCTATGGCTACACCTTC. Amino acid sequence: CASSPPGQLSYGYTF.

The J gene is TRBJ2-1, the V gene TRBV3-1 (or the pseudogene TRBV3-2); the D gene could be TRBD1 or TRBD2 (6 bases each). CDR1 is LGHDT, CDR2 YNNKEL, per germline (reference sequence). V was clipped by 5 bases and J by 6 bases, with 17 bases between them. CDR3 length equals 15 residues. CDR3 sequence: CASSWGAGKGNEQFF. The DNA for the CDR3 is TGTGCCAGCAGCTGGGGGGCAGGGAAAGGCAATGAGCAGTTCTTC.

The chain uses TRBV2 and TRBJ1-1, with no clear D. CDR3 size: 14 residues. Germline V gives CDR1 SNHLY, CDR2 FYNNEI. Trimming stripped 7 bases from V and 1 base from J, with 13 bases between. The CDR3: CASTTSGRNTEAFF. The CDR3 region has the DNA TGTGCCAGCACTACGTCCGGGCGGAACACTGAAGCTTTCTTT.